One and the same sample provided the 31 T cell receptor beta chains below, sequenced in a study of human T cells and chemical hapten exposure. Documented time point: patch test 1, 2 weeks after DPC sensitization. The treatment here: therapeutic diphenylcyclopropenone sensitization with weekly scalp DPC. TCRdb re-called the RACE reads with MiXCR, one entry per CDR3 protein. Here the sample spans 150,000 to 200,000 distinct CDR3 sequences, roughly 14% being singletons. This specimen consisted of whole blood, obtained in connection with sensitization to the hapten diphenylcyclopropenone (DPC). Receptors originate from a woman between 25 and 40 years old with alopecia areata. Some clones in this sample may be carry-over from other donors' samples.

This clonotype was found many times. J is TRBJ1-1 and V is TRBV18; D ambiguous. This CDR3 is 14 amino acids long. Germline V CDR1 and CDR2: KGHSH, LQKENI. V was shortened by 3 bases and J by 2 bases, with 10 bases between the two germline ends. CDR3 protein: CASSPPQPNTEAFF. Written as DNA, the CDR3 is TGTGCCAGCTCACCCCCTCAACCAAACACTGAAGCTTTCTTT.

The CDR3 reads CASSDLGLAGNTIYF. In nucleotides, the CDR3 is TGTGCCAGCAGTGATCTGGGCTTAGCTGGAAACACCATATATTTT. The J gene is TRBJ1-3, the V gene TRBV2; no clear D gene. V lost 3 bases and J lost 2, with 11 bases in between. Germline V gene data show CDR1 as SNHLY and CDR2 as FYNNEI. This CDR3 contains 15 residues.

About this clonotype: At one of its ends the junction is not consistent with the germline gene, which may arise from a read error. The chain employs TRBV20-1 and TRBJ2-3, with unresolved D. The germline V gene encodes CDR1 DFQATT and CDR2 SNEGSKA (reference sequence). The CDR3 totals 11 residues. This CDR3 is CSVRGSDTQYF. In DNA form, the CDR3 reads TGCAGTGTTAGAGGATCAGATACGCAGTATTTT.

In DNA, the CDR3 is TGCGCCAGCAGGCAAGGAACTAGCGGGAATTGGGGGAAGACCCAGTACTTC. Amino acids: CASRQGTSGNWGKTQYF. The chain employs TRBV5-1 and TRBJ2-5; 10 bases line up with TRBD2. The CDR3 is 17 residues long. J gave up 6 bases and V 5 bases, and 16 bases lay outside the gene matches. Germline loops: CDR1 SGHRS, CDR2 YFSETQ.

Only a few counts were recorded for this clonotype. The chain links TRBV18 to TRBJ2-7, with TRBD1 matching over 8 bases. The CDR3 has 15 amino acids. V lost 0 bases and J lost 5; bases outside the gene matches: 6. The germline CDR1 and CDR2 sequences are KGHSH and LQKENI. The chain's CDR3 is CASSPPGAGGHEQYF. CDR3 DNA sequence: TGTGCCAGCTCACCACCAGGGGCAGGGGGCCACGAGCAGTACTTC. The whole variable domain, filled in from reference TRBV18 and TRBJ2-7, reads NAGVMQNPRHLVRRRGQEARLRCSPMKGHSHVYWYRQLPEEGLKFMVYLQKENIIDESGMPKERFSAEFPKEGPSILRIQQVVRGDSAAYFCASSPPGAGGHEQYFGPGTRLTVT.

In its sample, this clonotype was seen many times. The V gene is TRBV29-1, the J gene TRBJ1-2, with D uncertain. This CDR3 is 11 amino acids long. Germline loops: CDR1 SQVTM, CDR2 ANQGSEA. V was trimmed by 4 bases and J by 3 bases, leaving 6 bases between them. The CDR3 reads CSVVGDYGYTF. In DNA, the CDR3 is TGCAGCGTTGTAGGCGACTATGGCTACACCTTC.

The chain uses TRBV29-1 and TRBJ1-1; TRBD1 might be the D (5 bases). The CDR3 totals 16 residues. With 1 base removed from V and 1 base from J, the gap between germline ends came to 16 bases. Germline CDR1 is SQVTM and CDR2 is ANQGSEA. The CDR3 loop reads CSVEALGDQRNTEAFF. CDR3 coding DNA: TGCAGCGTTGAAGCTTTAGGGGACCAAAGGAACACTGAAGCTTTCTTT.

This clonotype was counted between two and nine times. This rearrangement joins TRBV12-3 or TRBV12-4 to TRBJ1-2, with D maybe TRBD1 (6 bases). The CDR3 is made up of 14 amino acids. V lost 6 bases and J lost 2, with 13 bases in between. In nucleotides, the CDR3 is TGTGCCAGCAGCTCAGGACAGTTCAACTATGGCTACACCTTC. Amino acids: CASSSGQFNYGYTF.

The rearrangement uses TRBV28 and TRBJ1-4; no clear D. Germline CDR1 and CDR2: MDHEN and SYDVKM. V dropped 7 bases and J dropped 8 bases, with 14 bases sitting between them. CDR3 size: 13 residues. In DNA form, the CDR3 reads TGTGCCAGCATCGAACCCAGCGAAGAAAAACTGTTTTTT. Protein sequence: CASIEPSEEKLFF.

The chain recombines TRBV10-3 with TRBJ1-2; the D is unclear. The CDR3 runs 12 residues. Germline loops: CDR1 ENHRY, CDR2 SYGVKD. Trimming removed 6 bases at V and 8 bases at J, with 13 bases between. CDR3 in DNA: TGTGCCATCAGGAGCCCCAATGGAGGCTACACCTTC. It specifies CAIRSPNGGYTF.

The CDR3 DNA follows: TGTGCCAGCAGTAATCAGGGGACTGAAGCTTTCTTT. This translates into CASSNQGTEAFF. The rearrangement uses TRBV28 and TRBJ1-1; a weak D match, TRBD1 (6 bases). The CDR3 runs 12 residues. CDR1 MDHEN and CDR2 SYDVKM come from the germline V gene. The V end was cut by 5 bases, the J end by 5 bases, with 9 bases between.

The table lists this clonotype with a count of one. The chain employs TRBV7-2 and TRBJ2-1; D may match TRBD1 or TRBD2 (6 bases each). Trimming removed 3 bases at V and 7 bases at J, with 13 bases between. This CDR3 comprises 14 residues. Germline V CDR1 and CDR2: SGHTA, FQGNSA. In nucleotides, the CDR3 is TGTGCCAGCAGCTTCCGGGGGCCGGATAATGAGCAGTTCTTC. Translation: CASSFRGPDNEQFF.

The J gene is TRBJ1-1, the V gene TRBV30; the D gene is possibly TRBD1 (6 bases). V was pared by 2 bases and J by 7 bases, with 17 bases between. This CDR3 comprises 14 residues. The germline CDR1 and CDR2 sequences are GTSNPN and SVGIG (reference sequence). Here the CDR3 DNA reads TGTGCCTGGAGTCACCGGGACAAGGGTTTTGAAGCTTTCTTT. Its protein is CAWSHRDKGFEAFF.

This clonotype was recorded a few times. The J gene is TRBJ1-5, the V gene TRBV12-3 or TRBV12-4; D is unclear. The CDR3 has 15 residues. V lost 0 bases to trimming and J lost 6 bases, with 12 bases between them. CDR3 residues: CASSLAGLMGQPQHF. The DNA of the CDR3 is TGTGCCAGCAGTTTAGCGGGGTTGATGGGTCAGCCCCAGCATTTT.

The chain is built from TRBV28 and TRBJ2-6; D possibly matches TRBD1 or TRBD2 (6 bases each). This CDR3 is built from 16 residues. Germline V gene lookup returns CDR1 MDHEN and CDR2 SYDVKM. Deletions cut 2 bases from V and 2 bases from J, with 10 bases between. CDR3 DNA sequence: TGTGCCAGCAGTTTAGGGGGGCGCCCTGGGGCCAACGTCCTGACTTTC. Translating gives CASSLGGRPGANVLTF.

At least ten counts were recorded for this clonotype. This chain connects TRBV6-5 to TRBJ1-1; 7 nucleotides match TRBD1. The germline CDR1 and CDR2 sequences are MNHEY and SVGAGI. V was pared by 5 bases and J by 2 bases, with 8 bases of the junction left unmatched. The CDR3 spans 15 residues. The CDR3 sequence: CASSPDRDLNTEAFF. For the CDR3, the DNA is TGTGCCAGCAGTCCCGACAGGGACCTTAACACTGAAGCTTTCTTT.

This clonotype was found many times. The V and J genes are TRBV5-4 and TRBJ1-6; D perhaps matches TRBD1 (5 bases). There are 16 residues in the CDR3. Germline V gene data show CDR1 as SGHNT and CDR2 as YYREEE (reference sequence). Trimming took off 0 bases at V and 9 bases at J, with 16 bases between the two ends. The CDR3 spells CASSLDGPRARSPLHF. For the CDR3, the DNA is TGTGCCAGCAGCTTGGACGGACCCAGGGCGCGTTCACCCCTCCACTTT.

At least ten counts were recorded for this clonotype. This chain uses TRBV19 with TRBJ1-2, with 7 nucleotides matching TRBD1. There are 11 residues in the CDR3. Per germline, CDR1 LNHDA and CDR2 SQIVND (reference sequence). Germline trimming cut 6 bases from V and 11 bases from J; bases unmatched to any gene: 6. The CDR3 sequence is CASSDRERYTF. The CDR3 nucleotides are TGTGCCAGTAGCGACAGGGAGAGGTACACCTTC.

The chain couples TRBV12-3 or TRBV12-4 to TRBJ2-7; D possibly corresponds to TRBD1 (6 bases). Deletions cut 1 base from V and 4 bases from J, with 8 bases between. The CDR3 has 13 residues. The chain's CDR3 is CASSLEGVYEQYF. In DNA form, the CDR3 reads TGTGCCAGCAGTTTAGAGGGGGTATACGAGCAGTACTTC.

At least ten counts were recorded for this clonotype. The CDR3 DNA follows: TGCAGCGTTTTCCTTCCGAGCTCCTACGAGCAGTACTTC. Amino acids: CSVFLPSSYEQYF. The chain is built from TRBV29-1 and TRBJ2-7; D gene ambiguous. CDR1 and CDR2 (germline): SQVTM, ANQGSEA. The CDR3 covers 13 residues. V lost 5 bases, J lost 0 bases, and 11 bases lay in between.

This chain uses TRBV11-3 with TRBJ2-7; D perhaps matches TRBD1 (6 bases). Between the trimmed V and J ends, which lost 5 bases and 0 bases, there was a span of 14 bases. Germline CDR1 SGHNT, CDR2 YENEEA. The CDR3 length is 15 residues. CDR3 coding DNA: TGTGCCAGCAGCCCTGCCGGGACATTCTCCTACGAGCAGTACTTC. Encoded protein: CASSPAGTFSYEQYF.

The genes are TRBV11-2 and TRBJ2-7, with TRBD1 as a possible D gene (5 bases). V was pared by 5 bases and J by 3 bases, with 17 bases between. Germline CDR1 SGHAT, CDR2 FQNNGV. This CDR3 comprises 15 residues. Here the CDR3 reads CASSPGPGPNYEQYF. Here the CDR3 DNA reads TGTGCCAGCAGCCCCGGACCAGGGCCCAACTACGAGCAGTACTTC.

V and J are TRBV5-1 and TRBJ2-3; 9 nucleotides agree with TRBD2. Germline CDR1 reads SGHRS; CDR2 reads YFSETQ. The CDR3 runs to 19 residues. Losses at the gene ends were 4 bases for V and 4 bases for J; bases not matched to a gene: 19. The CDR3 DNA follows: TGCGCCAGCAGCGACCCCATGGACGGGACTAGCAGGTCCGCAGATACGCAGTATTTT. The encoded protein is CASSDPMDGTSRSADTQYF. Combining the CDR3 with reference TRBV5-1 and TRBJ2-3 gives the whole variable domain KAGVTQTPRYLIKTRGQQVTLSCSPISGHRSVSWYQQTPGQGLQFLFEYFSETQRNKGNFPGRFSGRQFSNSRSEMNVSTLELGDSALYLCASSDPMDGTSRSADTQYFGPGTRLTVL.

This chain links TRBV9 with TRBJ2-2; D might be TRBD2 (6 bases). From germline, CDR1 is SGDLS and CDR2 YYNGEE. The CDR3 has 16 amino acids. V was cut by 0 bases and J by 5 bases, with 14 bases left in between. The CDR3 DNA reads TGTGCCAGCAGCGTAGATCGCGGGGCCGGAACCGGGGAGCTGTTTTTT. Translating it yields CASSVDRGAGTGELFF.

The sample holds a few counts of this clonotype. The chain combines TRBV6-5 with TRBJ1-1; D is possibly TRBD1 (6 bases). The CDR3 totals 15 residues. The V gene lost 2 bases and the J gene lost 0 bases, with 10 bases spanning the gap. CDR1 and CDR2 from the germline V gene are MNHEY and SVGAGI. Written as DNA, the CDR3 is TGTGCCAGCAGTTACACAGGGTCCATGAACACTGAAGCTTTCTTT. This codes for CASSYTGSMNTEAFF.

The table lists this clonotype with many counts. The rearrangement links TRBV12-3 or TRBV12-4 to TRBJ2-5; D remains ambiguous. Trimming removed 3 bases from V and 5 bases from J, with 1 base in between. The CDR3 sequence is 10 residues long. Here the CDR3 reads CASSLETQYF. In DNA, the CDR3 is TGTGCCAGCAGTTTGGAGACCCAGTACTTC.

This clonotype has just a few counts. The V call is TRBV5-1, the J call TRBJ2-5; 7 nucleotides align to TRBD2. V lost 4 bases to trimming and J lost 4 bases; unmatched junction nucleotides: 13. The germline V gene has CDR1 SGHRS and CDR2 YFSETQ. There are 16 residues in the CDR3. CDR3 amino acids: CASSPGGRGLGETQYF. Written as DNA, the CDR3 is TGCGCCAGCAGCCCCGGCGGGAGAGGGCTGGGAGAGACCCAGTACTTC.

There are many counts of this clonotype. The chain is built from TRBV29-1 and TRBJ2-2; D uncertain. The CDR3 is made up of 13 amino acids. Germline loops: CDR1 SQVTM, CDR2 ANQGSEA. Between the trimmed V and J ends, which lost 6 bases and 0 bases, there was a span of 8 bases. The CDR3 region has the DNA TGCAGCGTCACTCGAGCGAACACCGGGGAGCTGTTTTTT. This encodes CSVTRANTGELFF.

This sequence joins TRBV5-6 and TRBJ2-7; 10 nucleotides agree with TRBD2. CDR1 is SGHDT, CDR2 YYEEEE, per germline. CDR3 length: 16 residues. The V gene end was trimmed by 4 bases and the J gene end by 2 bases; junction bases not matched to a gene: 9. The DNA of the CDR3 is TGTGCCAGCAGCCGAAGAGGACTAGCGGAGACCTACGAGCAGTACTTC. Translation gives CASSRRGLAETYEQYF.

The genes are TRBV29-1 and TRBJ2-6; D gene ambiguous. Germline lookup yields CDR1 SQVTM and CDR2 ANQGSEA. The CDR3 consists of 15 residues. V dropped 6 bases and J dropped 4 bases, with 16 bases sitting between them. In DNA form, the CDR3 reads TGCAGCGTAGCCTTAGGACCTGCCGGGGCCAACGTCCTGACTTTC. Protein: CSVALGPAGANVLTF.

This clonotype was picked up a small number of times. The V and J genes are TRBV4-3 and TRBJ2-3; D tentatively reads TRBD1 or TRBD2 (7 bases each). Between the trimmed V and J ends, which lost 4 bases and 7 bases, there was a span of 24 bases. The CDR3 has 17 amino acids. Looked up from germline, CDR1 is LGHNA and CDR2 is YSLEER. This CDR3 is CASSPGSGRGPGNTQYF. The CDR3 region has the DNA TGCGCCAGCAGCCCCGGAAGTGGGAGGGGGCCGGGGAATACGCAGTATTTT.